This T cell receptor (beta chain) was sequenced for a study of chemoradiotherapy in HPV16-positive cancers. Study-wide context: Functional T-cell assays on a couple of HPV16-positive patients' cells defined candidate HPV-specific clones and common TCR motifs. Study findings and constraints: HPV-specific T cells were functionally defined from only two HPV16-positive patients.

With regard to this clone: Its target is unknown.

Over chemoradiotherapy, repertoires were sampled more than once. CDR3 length equals 16 residues. CDR1 and CDR2 from the germline V gene are LGHNA and YNFKEQ. The V end was cut by 0 bases, the J end by 2 bases, with 11 bases between. Assay: immunoSEQ multiplex PCR; the TCRdb copy retains only in-frame clones and omits some. This sample has about 68,000 clones, with about nine tenths found just once. The specimen was blood, collected from a patient who underwent chemoradiotherapy. The rearrangement uses TRBV4-2 and TRBJ2-1; TRBD1 or TRBD2 may be the D gene (5 bases each). This receptor was obtained from a human donor with HPV-associated anogenital cancer. CDR3 loop: CASSQDMGEPYNEQFF. CDR3 sequence (DNA): TGTGCCAGCAGCCAAGATATGGGGGAGCCCTACAATGAGCAGTTCTTC.